This T cell receptor (beta chain) was found in a study of T cells after yellow fever vaccination. Across the whole study: Those fractions that held only low numbers of cells were prepared using the SMART-Seq v4 Ultra Low Input RNA kit.

General study findings and limits: The CD4 compartment and the CD8 compartment contained a small share of clonotypes in common. Peaking faster, on day 5 versus 15, the secondary response was nonetheless weaker.

TCRdb fed the 5' RACE reads into MiXCR, producing one record per CDR3 protein. The sample holds some 500,000 distinct CDR3 sequences; about 13% are singletons and the top ten take around 15%. This CDR3 comprises 16 residues. The germline gives CDR1 SSHAT, CDR2 FNYEAQ (reference sequence). The table lists this clonotype with many counts. Its antigen is as yet unknown. A read error may produce the germline difference seen at one junction end. The sequences come from PBMCs, collected on the day of the yellow fever booster vaccination. The source is a young man who received the YFV17D yellow fever vaccine. The rearrangement joins TRBV7-7 to TRBJ2-3, with TRBD2 identical over 11 bases. The CDR3 region has the DNA TGTGCTAGCAGCTTAGGGCTAGCGGGAGGACCAGATACGCAGTATTTT. This translates into CASSLGLAGGPDTQYF.